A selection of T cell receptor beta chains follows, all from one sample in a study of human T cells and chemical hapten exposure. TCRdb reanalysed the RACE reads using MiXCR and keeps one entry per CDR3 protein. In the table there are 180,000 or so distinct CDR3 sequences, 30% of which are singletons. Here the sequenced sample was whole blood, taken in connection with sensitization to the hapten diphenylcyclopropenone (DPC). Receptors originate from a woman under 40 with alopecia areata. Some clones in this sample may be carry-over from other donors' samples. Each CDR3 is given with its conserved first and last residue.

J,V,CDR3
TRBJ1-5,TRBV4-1,CASSQPGQAITPQHF
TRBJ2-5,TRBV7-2,CASSPRTGVQETQYF
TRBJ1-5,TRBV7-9,CASSLSLGGHQPQHF
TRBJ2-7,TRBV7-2,CASSLSGDSFAEQYF
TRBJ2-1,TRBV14,CASSQDPSNNEQFF
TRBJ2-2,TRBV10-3,CAIRPSGSETGELFF
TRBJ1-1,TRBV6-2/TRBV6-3,CASGAQRNTEAFF
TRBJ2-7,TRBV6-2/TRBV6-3,CASSTIGDSSYEQYF
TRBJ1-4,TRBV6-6,CASSQQGGELFF
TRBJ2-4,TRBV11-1,CASRSTGGAKNIQYF
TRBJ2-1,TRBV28,CASSDPIAGGSNEQFF
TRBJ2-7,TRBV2,CATGLSYEQYF
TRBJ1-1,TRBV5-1,CASSSGEENTEAFF
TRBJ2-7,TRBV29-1,CSVARSYEQYF
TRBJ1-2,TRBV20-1,CSARDLTDLNYGYTF